Shown below are 3 T cell receptor beta chains from a single sample sequenced in a study of T cells in Graves' hyperthyroidism and ophthalmopathy. Researchers amplified the TCR beta CDR3 regions from RNA transcripts. First-round RT-PCR with HTBI primers amplified the TCR CDR3 region. TCRdb reprocessed the multiplex PCR reads with MiXCR, giving one entry per CDR3 protein. The table includes around 290,000 distinct CDR3 sequences, more than 10% detected once. Sequenced input: blood. The receptor set was obtained from a woman aged 25 to 39 with Graves' hyperthyroidism that later progressed to Graves' ophthalmopathy.

This clonotype was picked up many times. The chain has TRBV7-9 and TRBJ2-7; a weak D match, TRBD2 (5 bases). This CDR3 contains 14 residues. V gave up 0 bases and J gave up 0 bases, with 6 bases separating them. CDR1 and CDR2 from the germline V gene are SEHNR and FQNEAQ (reference sequence). CDR3 protein: CASSLAGSSYEQYF. Written as DNA, the CDR3 is TGTGCCAGCAGCTTAGCGGGGAGCTCCTACGAGCAGTACTTC.

This clonotype was detected many times. This chain links TRBV4-1 with TRBJ2-7, with unresolved D. The CDR3 runs to 16 residues. Deletions cut 6 bases from V and 7 bases from J, with 25 bases between. Germline V gives CDR1 MGHRA, CDR2 YSYEKL. The CDR3: CASRSLGLFPYEEQYF. The CDR3, as DNA: TGCGCCAGCAGGAGTCTGGGTCTCTTCCCTTACGAGGAGCAGTACTTC.

This clonotype was found many times. The chain recombines TRBV5-6 with TRBJ2-7, with 8 bases that match TRBD1. With 4 bases clipped from V and 2 bases from J, the junction kept 11 bases outside the gene matches. CDR1 and CDR2 from the germline V gene are SGHDT and YYEEEE. CDR3 length equals 16 residues. This CDR3 reads CASSPTPGQVTYEQYF. CDR3 nucleotides: TGTGCCAGCAGCCCCACCCCGGGACAGGTTACCTACGAGCAGTACTTC.